This entry features one T cell receptor beta chain sequence. This clonotype has a handful of counts. Its antigen is currently not known. The record has no base qualities; no much larger clone is one base away. The data belong to a study of CD8 T cells in ankylosing spondylitis (dated by TCRdb to 2015 to 2018). Concerning the study at large: The study profiled T cell receptor beta repertoires in healthy donors and ankylosing spondylitis patients to find disease-linked TCR variants. The full study cohort was made up of about 24 ankylosing spondylitis patients and 95 to 130 healthy donors. Peripheral blood was sampled, and synovial fluid was additionally collected from ankylosing spondylitis patients.

Sequenced using an Illumina HiSeq 2500. Quantitative 5'-RACE with molecular barcodes was used to prepare TCR beta libraries. Under the source paper's analysis protocol: A new computational method based on a probabilistic model of VDJ rearrangement was used to identify disease-linked TCR variants. TCRdb took the public reads, trimmed them with fastp at Q25, ran MiXCR for clone calling and kept in-frame beta chains. Rows are combined by CDR3 protein, so each entry shows the most common genes and DNA. The V and J calls follow TCRdb's processing rather than the paper's. Here the sample has some 200,000 distinct CDR3 sequences; roughly 13% occur a single time. The top ten hold about 17% of the sample. What the authors observed across the whole study: Blood from ankylosing spondylitis patients appeared to be characterized by a TCR beta motif composed of several highly homologous amino acid variants. In peripheral blood, the disease-linked clones were found at relatively low frequencies and had a CD8+ phenotype. The disease-linked clones were reported as significantly enriched in matched synovial fluid samples from ankylosing spondylitis patients. Some of the motif variants had been reported before in the synovial fluid and blood of reactive arthritis patients, a finding that suggests common disease-initiation mechanisms.

The source of this sequence is a male donor with ankylosing spondylitis or in good health (not recorded which). Sequencing was done on a sample of blood, either unsorted or a sorted T cell fraction (not recorded which).

The CDR3 is CASSYSGVPSNQPQHF. Here is the DNA: TGTGCCAGCAGTTACTCGGGGGTACCCTCAAATCAGCCCCAGCATTTT. This chain joins TRBV6-5 to TRBJ1-5; the D region possibly corresponds to TRBD1 (5 bases align). V is clipped by 0 bases and J by 4 bases, and the sequence between their germline boundaries is 13 bases long. The cysteine opens and the phenylalanine closes a CDR3 of 16 amino acids. The retained sequence is limited to the CDR3, 48 bases, with the frame set at the first base. Looking up the germline V gene yields CDR1 MNHEY and CDR2 SVGAGI.